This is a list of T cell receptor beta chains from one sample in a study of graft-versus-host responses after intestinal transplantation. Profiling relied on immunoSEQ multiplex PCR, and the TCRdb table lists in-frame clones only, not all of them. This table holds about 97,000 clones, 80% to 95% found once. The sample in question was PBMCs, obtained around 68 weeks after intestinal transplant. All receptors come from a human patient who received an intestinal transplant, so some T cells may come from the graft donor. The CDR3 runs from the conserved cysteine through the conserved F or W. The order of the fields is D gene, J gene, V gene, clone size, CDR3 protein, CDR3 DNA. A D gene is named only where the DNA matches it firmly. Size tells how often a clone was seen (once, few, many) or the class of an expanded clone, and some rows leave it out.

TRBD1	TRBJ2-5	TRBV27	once	CASSYTGDGTQYF	TGTGCCAGCAGTTATACAGGGGACGGGACCCAGTACTTC
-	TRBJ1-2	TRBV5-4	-	CASSWGGPYGYTF	TGTGCCAGCAGCTGGGGAGGACCCTATGGCTACACCTTC
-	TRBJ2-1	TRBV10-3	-	CAITPRQGPRLFF	TGTGCCATCACCCCTCGTCAGGGACCCCGTTTGTTCTTC
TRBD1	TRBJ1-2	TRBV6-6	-	CASQRTGGDGYTF	TGTGCCAGCCAAAGGACAGGGGGGGATGGCTACACCTTC
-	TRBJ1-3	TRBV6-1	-	CASSPDLSSGNTIYF	TGTGCCAGCAGCCCTGACCTGAGTTCTGGAAACACCATATATTTT
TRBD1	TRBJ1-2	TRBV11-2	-	CASSVTGTDYGYTF	TGTGCCAGCAGCGTGACCGGGACAGACTATGGCTACACCTTC
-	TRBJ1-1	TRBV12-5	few	CASGGLRDFVGSDTEAFF	TGTGCTAGTGGAGGACTAAGGGACTTTGTGGGAAGCGACACTGAAGCTTTCTTT
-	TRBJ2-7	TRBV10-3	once	CAISDLDGTYEQYF	TGTGCCATCAGTGACCTGGACGGCACCTACGAGCAGTACTTC
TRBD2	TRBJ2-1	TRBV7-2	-	CASSLGIAGGPWQFF	TGTGCCAGCAGCTTAGGTATAGCGGGGGGGCCATGGCAGTTCTTC
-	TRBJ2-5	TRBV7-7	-	CASSQGETQYF	TGTGCTAGCAGCCAGGGGGAGACCCAGTACTTC
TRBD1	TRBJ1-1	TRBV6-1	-	CASSPYRDRNTEAFF	TGTGCCAGCAGTCCATACCGGGACAGGAACACTGAAGCTTTCTTT
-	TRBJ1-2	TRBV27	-	CASSLAANYGYTF	TGTGCCAGCAGTTTGGCGGCTAACTATGGCTACACCTTC
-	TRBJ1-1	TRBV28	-	CASSYTTGMNTEAFF	TGTGCCAGCAGCTACACCACCGGCATGAACACTGAAGCTTTCTTT
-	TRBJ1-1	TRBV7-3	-	CASSLTRDPWKLKAFF	TGTGCCAGCAGCTTAACTCGGGACCCATGGAAGTTGAAAGCTTTCTTT
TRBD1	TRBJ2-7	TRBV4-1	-	CASSHIAGGCEQYF	TGCGCCAGCAGCCACATTGCAGGGGGTTGTGAGCAGTACTTC
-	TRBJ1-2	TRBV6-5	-	CASSPSSGGGYTF	TGTGCCAGCAGTCCGTCGAGCGGGGGGGGCTACACCTTC